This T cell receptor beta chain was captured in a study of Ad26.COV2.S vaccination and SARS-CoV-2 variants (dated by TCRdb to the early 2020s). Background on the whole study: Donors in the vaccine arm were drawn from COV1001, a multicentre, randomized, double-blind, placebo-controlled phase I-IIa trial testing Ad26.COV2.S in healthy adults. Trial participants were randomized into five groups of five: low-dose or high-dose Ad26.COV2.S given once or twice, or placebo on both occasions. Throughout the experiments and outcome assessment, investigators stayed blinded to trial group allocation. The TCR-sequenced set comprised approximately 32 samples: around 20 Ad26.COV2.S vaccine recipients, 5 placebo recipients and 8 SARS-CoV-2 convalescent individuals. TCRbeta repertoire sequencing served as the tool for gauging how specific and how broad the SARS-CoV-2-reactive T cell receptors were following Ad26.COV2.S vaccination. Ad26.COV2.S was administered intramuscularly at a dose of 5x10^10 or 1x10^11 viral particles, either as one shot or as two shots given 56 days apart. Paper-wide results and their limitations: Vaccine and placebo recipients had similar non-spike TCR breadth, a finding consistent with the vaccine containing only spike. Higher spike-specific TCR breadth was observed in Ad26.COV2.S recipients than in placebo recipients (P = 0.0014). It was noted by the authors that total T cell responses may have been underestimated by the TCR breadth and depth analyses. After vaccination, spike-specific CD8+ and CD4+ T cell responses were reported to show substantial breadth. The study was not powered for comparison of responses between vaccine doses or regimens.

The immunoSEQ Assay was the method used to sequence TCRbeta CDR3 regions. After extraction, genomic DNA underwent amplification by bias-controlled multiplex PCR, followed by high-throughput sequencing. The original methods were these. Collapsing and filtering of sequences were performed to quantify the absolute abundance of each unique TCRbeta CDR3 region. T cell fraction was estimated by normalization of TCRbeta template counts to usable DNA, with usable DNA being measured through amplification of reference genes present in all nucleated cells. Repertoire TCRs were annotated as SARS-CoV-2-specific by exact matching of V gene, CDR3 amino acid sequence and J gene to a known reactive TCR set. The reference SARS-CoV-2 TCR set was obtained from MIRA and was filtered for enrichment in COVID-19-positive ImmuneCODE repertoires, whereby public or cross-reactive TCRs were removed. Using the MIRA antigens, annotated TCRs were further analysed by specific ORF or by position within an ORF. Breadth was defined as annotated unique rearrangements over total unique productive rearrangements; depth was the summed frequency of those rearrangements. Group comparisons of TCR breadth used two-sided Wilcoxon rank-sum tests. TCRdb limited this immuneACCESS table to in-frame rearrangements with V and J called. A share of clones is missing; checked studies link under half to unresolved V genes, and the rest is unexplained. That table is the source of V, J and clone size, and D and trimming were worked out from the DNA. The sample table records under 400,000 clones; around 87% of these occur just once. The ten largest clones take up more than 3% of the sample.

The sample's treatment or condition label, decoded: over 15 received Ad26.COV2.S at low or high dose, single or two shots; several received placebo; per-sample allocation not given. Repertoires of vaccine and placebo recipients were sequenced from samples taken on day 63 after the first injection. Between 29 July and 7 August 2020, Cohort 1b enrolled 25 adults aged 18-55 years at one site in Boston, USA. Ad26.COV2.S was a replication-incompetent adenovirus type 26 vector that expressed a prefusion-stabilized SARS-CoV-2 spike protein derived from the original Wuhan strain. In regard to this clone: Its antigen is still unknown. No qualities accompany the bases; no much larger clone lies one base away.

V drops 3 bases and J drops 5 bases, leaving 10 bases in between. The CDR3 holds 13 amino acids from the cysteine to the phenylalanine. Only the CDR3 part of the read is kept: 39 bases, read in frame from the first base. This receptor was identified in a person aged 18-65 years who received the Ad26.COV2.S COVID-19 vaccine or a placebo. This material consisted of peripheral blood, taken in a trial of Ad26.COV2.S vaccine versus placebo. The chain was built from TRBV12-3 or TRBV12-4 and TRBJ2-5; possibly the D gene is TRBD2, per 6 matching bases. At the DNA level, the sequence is TGTGCCAGCAGTTTCTTGGCGGGGGAGACCCAGTACTTC. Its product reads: CASSFLAGETQYF.